The TCR beta chain described here comes from a study of OX40 agonist ivuxolimab in advanced cancers. Study information: Across the patients, intravenous ivuxolimab was delivered every 2 weeks at 0.01 to 10 mg/kg. Prior checkpoint blockade (anti-PD-1, anti-PD-L1 or anti-CTLA-4) was permitted; under 50% had it.

A few counts support this clone. As yet, its antigen is unknown. Sequencing was performed with immunoSEQ multiplex PCR; in TCRdb, only in-frame clones are kept and a portion is missing. The profile shows some 96,000 clones, more than 85% of them singletons. Overall study results and limits: Both blood CD4+ and CD8+ T cells showed clonal growth by week 6 at 0.1 to 3.0 mg/kg. Certain nonresponders likewise exhibited a low normalized T-cell clonal expansion.

The sequencing used CD4+ or CD8+ T cells sorted from blood, collected in a trial of the OX40 agonist ivuxolimab. The receptor comes from an adult with an advanced solid tumor such as melanoma, head and neck, liver or kidney cancer.

DNA of the CDR3: TGTGCCAGCAGCCAAGGACAGGGATGGGCCAAAAACATTCAGTACTTC. It specifies CASSQGQGWAKNIQYF. The chain recombines TRBV14 with TRBJ2-4, with 7 bases fitting TRBD1. This CDR3 spans 16 amino acids. Germline V CDR1 and CDR2: SGHDN, FVKESK. V lost 1 base to trimming and J lost 1 base; unmatched junction nucleotides: 4. Filled out from reference TRBV14 and TRBJ2-4, the complete variable domain reads EAGVTQFPSHSVIEKGQTVTLRCDPISGHDNLYWYRRVMGKEIKFLLHFVKESKQDESGMPNNRFLAERTGGTYSTLKVQPAELEDSGVYFCASSQGQGWAKNIQYFGAGTRLSVL.